Below, 6 T cell receptor beta chains from the same sample are listed, as sequenced in a study of cytomegalovirus exposure and HLA in healthy donors (dated by TCRdb to 2016 to 2017). Receptor libraries were prepared by the immunoSEQ multiplex PCR assay. TCRdb mirrors the immuneACCESS table, restricted to in-frame sequences. Some clones are absent from its copies; in checked studies, under half trace to an unresolved V gene, and the reason for the others is unknown. The sample profile shows about 160,000 clones; roughly 84% of them were found once. Of the sample, around 9.6% is held by the ten largest clones. Material for sequencing was PBMCs. The receptor set was obtained from a man in his thirties or forties in good health and CMV-seropositive.

This clone appeared a few times. The chain joins TRBV5-4 to TRBJ1-2; 10 nucleotides agree with TRBD1. Trimming took 1 base from V and 2 from J; bases not matched to a gene: 5. This CDR3 has 16 residues. Per germline, CDR1 SGHNT and CDR2 YYREEE (reference sequence). This CDR3 is CASSLPTGGRNYGYTF. CDR3 coding DNA: TGTGCCAGCAGCTTGCCGACAGGGGGCAGGAACTATGGCTACACCTTC.

The CDR3 coding sequence is TGCAGCGTATTTGGCAGGGTAAAGGCTGAAGCTTTCTTT. It codes for CSVFGRVKAEAFF. This chain uses TRBV29-1 with TRBJ1-1, with D possibly being TRBD1 (5 bases). This CDR3 has 13 amino acids. Deletions cut 6 bases from V and 6 bases from J, with 17 bases between. Germline CDR1 and CDR2: SQVTM and ANQGSEA.

The chain has TRBV5-8 and TRBJ2-4; D may be TRBD2 (6 bases). CDR1 and CDR2 from the germline V gene are SGHTS and YDEGEE. The length of the CDR3 is 17 residues. Trimming pared 0 bases from V and 0 bases from J, leaving 13 bases between. In DNA form, the CDR3 reads TGTGCCAGCAGCTTGGCCGGGGGACCTCTAGCCAAAAACATTCAGTACTTC. As protein: CASSLAGGPLAKNIQYF.

The chain employs TRBV6-1 and TRBJ1-3; the D is unclear. This CDR3 spans 14 amino acids. CDR1 and CDR2 (germline): MNHNS, SASEGT. V lost 3 bases to trimming and J lost 2 bases, with 8 bases between them. In DNA form, the CDR3 reads TGTGCCAGCAGTGACGGAGGGACTGGAAACACCATATATTTT. This sequence encodes CASSDGGTGNTIYF.

The chain couples TRBV21-1 to TRBJ1-2. TRBV21-1 is given as a pseudogene. The CDR3 contains 14 residues. The CDR3 reads CASTRRGLLLGYTF. The CDR3 DNA sequence: TGTGCCAGCACCCGAAGAGGGCTCCTCTTGGGCTACACCTTC.

The gene calls are TRBV7-9 and TRBJ1-6; D might be TRBD1 (5 bases). Germline loops: CDR1 SEHNR, CDR2 FQNEAQ (reference sequence). The CDR3 totals 14 residues. Trimming stripped 6 bases from V and 5 bases from J, with 11 bases between. The DNA for the CDR3 is TGTGCCAGCAGTTTCGACAGTAATAATTCACCCCTCCACTTT. Translation gives CASSFDSNNSPLHF.